The clone carrying this T cell receptor beta chain occurred once. The data belong to a study of Graves' ophthalmopathy and Graves' hyperthyroidism. V lost 0 bases and J lost 8; bases outside the gene matches: 6. The CDR3 spans 13 residues. CDR1 is GTSNPN, CDR2 SVGIG, per germline (reference sequence). Amplification of the TCR beta CDR3 regions used RNA transcripts (as template). First-round RT-PCR with HTBI primers preceded a second-round multiplex PCR. Using its own MiXCR run on the multiplex PCR reads, TCRdb lists one record per CDR3 protein. The sample carries over a million distinct CDR3 sequences, approximately 35% recorded once.

The TCR was taken from an adult man with Graves' hyperthyroidism. Sample: peripheral blood or thyroid tissue (not recorded which). The chain has TRBV30 and TRBJ1-2; 7 nucleotides align to TRBD1. The CDR3 region has the DNA TGTGCCTGGAGTGTGAGACAGGGCGACGGCTACACCTTC. Protein product: CAWSVRQGDGYTF. Supplemented by reference TRBV30 and TRBJ1-2, the full variable domain reads SQTIHQWPATLVQPVGSPLSLECTVEGTSNPNLYWYRQAAGRGLQLLFYSVGIGQISSEVPQNLSASRPQDRQFILSSKKLLLSDSGFYLCAWSVRQGDGYTFGSGTRLTVV.